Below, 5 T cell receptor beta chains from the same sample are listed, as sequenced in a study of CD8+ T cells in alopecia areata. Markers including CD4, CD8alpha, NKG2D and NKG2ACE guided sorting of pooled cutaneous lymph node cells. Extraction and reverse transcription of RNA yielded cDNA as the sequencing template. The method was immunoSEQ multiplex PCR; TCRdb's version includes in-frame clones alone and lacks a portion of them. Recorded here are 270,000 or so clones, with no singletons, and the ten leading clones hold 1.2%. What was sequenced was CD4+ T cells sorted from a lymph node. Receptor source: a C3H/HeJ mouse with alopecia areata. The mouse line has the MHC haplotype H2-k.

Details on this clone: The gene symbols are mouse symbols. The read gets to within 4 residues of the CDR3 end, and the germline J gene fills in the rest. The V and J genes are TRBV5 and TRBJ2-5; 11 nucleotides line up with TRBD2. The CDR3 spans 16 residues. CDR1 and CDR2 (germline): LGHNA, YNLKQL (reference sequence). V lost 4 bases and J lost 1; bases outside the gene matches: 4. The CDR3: CASSRRLGGYQDTQYF. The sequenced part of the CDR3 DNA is TGTGCCAGCAGCCGACGACTGGGGGGGTACCAAGAC.

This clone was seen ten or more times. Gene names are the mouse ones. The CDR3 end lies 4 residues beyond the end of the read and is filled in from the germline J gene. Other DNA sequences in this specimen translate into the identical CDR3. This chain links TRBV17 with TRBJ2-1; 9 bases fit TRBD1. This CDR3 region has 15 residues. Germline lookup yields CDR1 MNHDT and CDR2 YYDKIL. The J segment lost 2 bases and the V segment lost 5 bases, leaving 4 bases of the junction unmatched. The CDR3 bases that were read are TGTGCTAGCAGTCCCGACAGGGGGGACTATGCT. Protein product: CASSPDRGDYA. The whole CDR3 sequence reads CASSPDRGDYAEQFF.

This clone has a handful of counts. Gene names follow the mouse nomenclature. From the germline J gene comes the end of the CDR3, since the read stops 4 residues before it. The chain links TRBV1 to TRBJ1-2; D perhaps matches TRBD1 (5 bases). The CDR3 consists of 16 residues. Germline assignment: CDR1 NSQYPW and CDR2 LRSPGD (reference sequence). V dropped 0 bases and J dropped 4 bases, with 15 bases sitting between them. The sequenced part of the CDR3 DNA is TGCACCTGCAGTGCAGATCTGAGGAGGGGAGGCTCC. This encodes CTCSADLRRGGS. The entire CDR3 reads CTCSADLRRGGSDYTF. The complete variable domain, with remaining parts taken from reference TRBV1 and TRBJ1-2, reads VTLLEQNPRWRLVPRGQAVNLRCILKNSQYPWMSWYQQDLQKQLQWLFTLRSPGDKEVKSLPGADYLATRVTDTELRLQVANMSQGRTLYCTCSADLRRGGSDYTFGSGTRLLVI.

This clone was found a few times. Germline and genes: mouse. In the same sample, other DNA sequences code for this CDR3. The sequenced part of the CDR3 DNA is TGTGCCAGCAGTATCCCGAGGGGAGGTGCAGAA. Protein: CASSIPRGGAE. The whole CDR3 sequence is CASSIPRGGAETLYF. The chain has TRBV19 and TRBJ2-3, with TRBD1 as a possible D gene (5 bases). The observed sequence ends 4 residues before the CDR3 terminus, with the missing tail filled in from the germline J gene. The CDR3 is 15 amino acids. Germline loops: CDR1 FNHDT, CDR2 SITEND (reference sequence). The V end lost 2 bases, the J end lost 1 base, and 11 bases lay between the germline ends.

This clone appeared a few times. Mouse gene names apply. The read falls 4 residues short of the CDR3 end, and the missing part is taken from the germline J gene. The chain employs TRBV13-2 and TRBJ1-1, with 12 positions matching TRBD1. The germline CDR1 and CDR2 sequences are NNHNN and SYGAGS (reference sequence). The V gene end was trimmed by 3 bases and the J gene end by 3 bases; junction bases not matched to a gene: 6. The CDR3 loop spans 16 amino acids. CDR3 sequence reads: CASGGPGQGAYTEVFF. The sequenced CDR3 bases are TGTGCCAGCGGTGGACCGGGACAGGGGGCTTACACA.